The rows below give T cell receptor beta chains drawn from one sample of a study of cytomegalovirus exposure and HLA in healthy donors. Profiling relied on immunoSEQ multiplex PCR, and the TCRdb table lists in-frame clones only, not all of them. This table holds about 140,000 clones, just over 65% found once. Material for sequencing was PBMCs. The receptors here all came from a woman aged 55-69 years in good health and CMV-seronegative. The CDR3 runs from the conserved cysteine through the conserved F or W. A D gene is named only where the DNA matches it firmly. Size is omitted from some rows. Given values are once, few, many or a class for expanded clones.

v_gene	j_gene	len	d_gene	abundance	CDR3nt	CDR3aa
TRBV4-2	TRBJ2-1	15	TRBD1	.	TGTGCCAGCAGCCAAGGGGGACAGGGGGCAGGGGAGCAGTTCTTC	CASSQGGQGAGEQFF
TRBV7-2	TRBJ1-1	15	.	few	TGTGCCAGCAGCTTAGTACTTGGGGGGGGCACTGAAGCTTTCTTT	CASSLVLGGGTEAFF
TRBV5-4	TRBJ1-1	13	.	few	TGTGCCAGCAGCTTGGACACGAACACTGAAGCTTTCTTT	CASSLDTNTEAFF
TRBV5-4	TRBJ2-7	15	.	.	TGTGCCAGCAGCTCGGGAGGACAGATGTCCTACGAGCAGTACTTC	CASSSGGQMSYEQYF
TRBV7-9	TRBJ1-3	14	.	few	TGTGCCAGCAGCCCGCCCGGGACAGGAAACACCATATATTTT	CASSPPGTGNTIYF
TRBV7-2	TRBJ1-2	15	.	.	TGTGCCAGCAGCTTAGGGCAGGGAGGAAGCTATGGCTACACCTTC	CASSLGQGGSYGYTF
TRBV6-6	TRBJ1-1	14	TRBD1	.	TGTGCCAGCAGTTACGACAGGGTGGGCACTGAAGCTTTCTTT	CASSYDRVGTEAFF
TRBV19	TRBJ2-7	15	TRBD1	.	TGTGCCAGTGGATCTGGACAGGCACTCCCCAACGAGCAGTACTTC	CASGSGQALPNEQYF
TRBV6-1	TRBJ1-5	14	.	once	TGTGCCAGCAGTGGAACGCCAGGGAATCAGCCCCAGCATTTT	CASSGTPGNQPQHF
TRBV14	TRBJ2-5	13	.	.	TGTGCCAGCAGCCAAGCCCGCCGAGGAACCCAGTACTTC	CASSQARRGTQYF
TRBV25-1	TRBJ2-2	14	.	.	TGTGCCAGCAGTGACCCCCGGGGCACCGGGGAGCTGTTTTTT	CASSDPRGTGELFF
TRBV7-6	TRBJ1-5	16	.	.	TGTGCCAGCAGCTTAGGGGCCCGCGGGGCCGATCAGCCCCAGCATTTT	CASSLGARGADQPQHF
TRBV7-2	TRBJ2-3	13	.	once	TGTGCCAGCAGCCTCCCTGCGCGAGATACGCAGTATTTT	CASSLPARDTQYF
TRBV28	TRBJ2-7	13	.	once	TGTGCCAGCAGGACAACAGGCTCCTACGAGCAGTACTTC	CASRTTGSYEQYF
TRBV19	TRBJ2-4	13	.	.	TGTGCCAGTAGTACAGGAAGGGGATACATTCAGTACTTC	CASSTGRGYIQYF
TRBV7-6	TRBJ1-1	13	.	.	TGTGCCAGCAGCTTAGGGGAGGGGCTCGAAGCTTTCTTT	CASSLGEGLEAFF
TRBV2	TRBJ2-5	14	TRBD2	.	TGTGCCAGCAGTCTGCGGGGGGGACAAGAGACCCAGTACTTC	CASSLRGGQETQYF